In this sample, the clone carrying this T cell receptor (beta chain) turned up a few times. This entry comes from a study of blood T cell repertoires in COVID-19. Study context: Both acute and convalescent COVID-19 samples were obtained from the United States, Italy and Spain. PBMCs, B-cell-depleted T cells, or T cells were the source of the cDNA or gDNA that made up the material.

Study processing details: Estimation of nucleated cell counts was performed using reference gene primer amplification. Clones were sequenced by immunoSEQ multiplex PCR, and TCRdb holds only the in-frame ones, with some missing. That table gives V, J and clone size, and the DNA gave D and trimming. Of about 120,000 clones in the sample, 78% were seen once. This CDR3 contains 16 residues. Germline-derived CDR1 and CDR2 are SGHNT and YYREEE (reference sequence). V dropped 4 bases and J dropped 0; count of bases not matched to a gene: 6. The receptor was derived from a man between 65 and 79 years old with acute or convalescent COVID-19. The genes are TRBV5-4 and TRBJ1-3; 8 nucleotides agree with TRBD1. The sample consisted of peripheral blood. Written as DNA, the CDR3 is TGTGCCAGCAGCCCCGGACAGGGACGCTCTGGAAACACCATATATTTT. This codes for CASSPGQGRSGNTIYF.